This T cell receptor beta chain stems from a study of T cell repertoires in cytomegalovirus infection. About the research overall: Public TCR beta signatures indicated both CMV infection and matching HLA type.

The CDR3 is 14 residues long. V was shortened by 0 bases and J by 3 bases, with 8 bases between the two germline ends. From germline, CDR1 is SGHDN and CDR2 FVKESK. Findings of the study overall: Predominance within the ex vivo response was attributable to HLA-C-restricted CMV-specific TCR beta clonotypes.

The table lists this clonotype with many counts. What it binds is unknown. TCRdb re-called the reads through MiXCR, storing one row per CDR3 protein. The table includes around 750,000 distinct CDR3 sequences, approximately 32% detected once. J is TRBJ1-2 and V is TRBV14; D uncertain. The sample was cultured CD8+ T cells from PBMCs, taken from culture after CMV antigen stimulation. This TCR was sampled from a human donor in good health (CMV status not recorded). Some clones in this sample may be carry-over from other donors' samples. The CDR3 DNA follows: TGTGCCAGCAGCCAAGATCAACTTTACTATGGCTACACCTTC. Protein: CASSQDQLYYGYTF.